This TCR beta chain stems from a study of beta chain features in type 1 diabetes. cDNA synthesis used the whole RNA isolate, giving expressed TCRB sequences. Assay used: immunoSEQ multiplex PCR; TCRdb lists only in-frame clones, some missing. The sample consists of about 160,000 clones, about 8.5% of them appearing once. This CDR3 has 19 amino acids. Study observations and caveats: Compared to healthy donors, patients appeared to have naive, central memory and Treg TCRB repertoires that were more alike.

In the case of this clone: Its antigen remains unidentified.

Sorting that relied on CD45RO/CCR7/CD25/CD127/CD95/CD27 yielded CD4+ naive, central memory, regulatory and stem cell-like memory cells. This receptor was identified in a man in his late teens or twenties in good health. The source material was central memory CD4+ T cells from blood. The chain has TRBV1 and TRBJ2-7; TRBD2, as called in the table, went unchecked against the DNA. TRBV1 is termed a pseudogene. This chain's CDR3 is CTSSQPPGLANLFSYEQYF. CDR3 nucleotide sequence: TGCACCAGCAGCCAACCCCCGGGACTAGCGAACTTATTCTCCTACGAGCAGTACTTC.